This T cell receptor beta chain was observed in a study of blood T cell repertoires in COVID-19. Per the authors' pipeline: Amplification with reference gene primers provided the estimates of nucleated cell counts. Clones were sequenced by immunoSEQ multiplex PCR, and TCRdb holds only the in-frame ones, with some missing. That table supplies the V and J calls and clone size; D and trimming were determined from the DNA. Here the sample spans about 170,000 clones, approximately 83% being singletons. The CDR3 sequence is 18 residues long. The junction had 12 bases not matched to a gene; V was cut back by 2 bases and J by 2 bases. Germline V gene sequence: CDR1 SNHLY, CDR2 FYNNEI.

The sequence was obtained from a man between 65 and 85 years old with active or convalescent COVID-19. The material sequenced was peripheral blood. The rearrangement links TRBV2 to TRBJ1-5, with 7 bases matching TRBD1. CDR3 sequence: CASSESTGALFGNQPQHF. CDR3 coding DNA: TGTGCCAGCAGTGAAAGTACAGGGGCGCTTTTCGGCAATCAGCCCCAGCATTTT.